These 22 T cell receptor beta chains originate from one sample sequenced in a study of blood T cells in healthy people across ages. Together with a sample-barcoded 5' primer, a J-beta primer mix was included in a second PCR lasting 7 to 11 cycles. TCRdb reanalysed the 5' RACE reads using MiXCR and keeps one entry per CDR3 protein. The data hold 1.5 million to 2 million distinct CDR3 sequences, with about 50% observed a single time. Sequencing used blood. The receptor source for this set is a woman in her thirties or forties in good health.

This clonotype was counted a few times. The genes are TRBV6-2 or TRBV6-3 and TRBJ2-1, with TRBD2 matching over 10 bases. V trimming: 5 bases; J trimming: 3 bases; junction bases outside the gene matches: 10. Germline values: CDR1 MNHEY, CDR2 SVGEGT. The CDR3 contains 17 residues. The chain's CDR3 is CASSATPSGGIYNEQFF. CDR3 DNA: TGTGCCAGCAGTGCCACCCCTAGCGGGGGCATCTACAATGAGCAGTTCTTC.

Worth noting for this clonotype: This may arise from a read error, as a much more abundant clone is one base away. The genes are TRBV29-1 and TRBJ2-1, with a possible D match to TRBD1 (5 bases). The CDR3 has 13 residues. Germline V gives CDR1 SQVTM, CDR2 ANQGSEA. The CDR3 loop is CSVPTGASNGQFF. In DNA, the CDR3 is TGCAGCGTCCCCACTGGGGCGTCCAATGGGCAGTTCTTC.

V is TRBV28 and J is TRBJ2-7, with 7 bases matching TRBD2. V trimming: 1 base; J trimming: 2 bases; junction bases outside the gene matches: 8. The germline CDR1 and CDR2 sequences are MDHEN and SYDVKM. This CDR3 spans 16 amino acids. CDR3 amino acids: CASSLFDLAGAYEQYF. The CDR3 bases are TGTGCCAGCAGTTTATTCGATCTGGCGGGAGCCTACGAGCAGTACTTC.

This clonotype has at least ten counts. The chain combines TRBV20-1 with TRBJ2-5, with TRBD1 matching 8 bases. Trimming at V came to 6 bases and at J to 1 base, leaving 4 bases not matched to a gene. The V gene's germline CDR1 is DFQATT and CDR2 SNEGSKA (reference sequence). The CDR3 has 13 amino acids. In nucleotides, the CDR3 is TGCAGTGCAGATACAGGGGGCCAAGAGACCCAGTACTTC. Its protein product is CSADTGGQETQYF.

The chain carries TRBV3-1 and TRBJ1-2, with D hard to call. This CDR3 region has 15 residues. Between the trimmed V and J ends, which lost 6 bases and 0 bases, there was a span of 14 bases. Looked up from germline, CDR1 is LGHDT and CDR2 is YNNKEL (reference sequence). As DNA, the CDR3 is TGTGCCAGCAGGTCCGTGCAGGCCGCTAACTATGGCTACACCTTC. This gives the protein CASRSVQAANYGYTF.

V gene TRBV29-1 combines with J gene TRBJ2-5, with 8 bases identical to TRBD2. Germline V gene sequence: CDR1 SQVTM, CDR2 ANQGSEA. There are 14 residues in the CDR3. Losses at the gene ends were 2 bases for V and 11 bases for J; bases not matched to a gene: 13. The CDR3 region is CSVELGLAGYEQYF. For the CDR3, the DNA is TGCAGCGTTGAACTTGGGCTAGCGGGCTATGAGCAGTACTTC.

The genes are TRBV7-2 and TRBJ2-1; no reliable D call. Germline assignment: CDR1 SGHTA and CDR2 FQGNSA. The CDR3 totals 16 residues. V lost 3 bases and J 6 bases, leaving 18 bases between the germline ends. CDR3 residues: CASSFLGSGRANEQFF. CDR3 coding DNA: TGTGCCAGCAGCTTCCTAGGATCGGGTAGGGCCAATGAGCAGTTCTTC.

V usage is TRBV27 and J usage is TRBJ1-5, with D tentatively TRBD1 (6 bases). CDR3 length: 15 residues. Germline loops: CDR1 MNHEY, CDR2 SMNVEV (reference sequence). The ends were cut back, 5 bases at V and 6 bases at J, with 17 bases in the middle. The DNA of the CDR3 is TGTGCCAGCAGTCTACAGGGCTTCGGCGGTCAGCCCCAGCATTTT. Translation: CASSLQGFGGQPQHF.

At least ten counts were recorded for this clonotype. V usage is TRBV9 and J usage is TRBJ2-5; D is unclear. CDR3 length: 12 residues. Germline assignment: CDR1 SGDLS and CDR2 YYNGEE. The V gene lost 3 bases and the J gene lost 1 base, with 4 bases spanning the gap. DNA of the CDR3: TGTGCCAGCAGCGCCGGCCAAGAGACCCAGTACTTC. Residues: CASSAGQETQYF.

The CDR3 reads CASSFPGTANTEAFF. DNA of the CDR3: TGTGCCAGCAGTTTTCCCGGGACTGCGAACACTGAAGCTTTCTTT. V usage is TRBV28 and J usage is TRBJ1-1, with a weak D call TRBD1 (5 bases). This CDR3 comprises 15 residues. V was shortened by 3 bases and J by 1 base, with 12 bases between the two germline ends. CDR1 is MDHEN and CDR2 is SYDVKM in the germline V gene. Full variable domain (outside the CDR3, taken from reference TRBV28 and TRBJ1-1): DVKVTQSSRYLVKRTGEKVFLECVQDMDHENMFWYRQDPGLGLRLIYFSYDVKMKEKGDIPEGYSVSREKKERFSLILESASTNQTSMYLCASSFPGTANTEAFFGQGTRLTVV.

Only a few counts were recorded for this clonotype. J is TRBJ2-7 and V is TRBV20-1; 8 positions agree with TRBD1. Germline-derived CDR1 and CDR2 are DFQATT and SNEGSKA (reference sequence). The CDR3 extends over 16 amino acids. Trimming took 6 bases from V and 6 from J; bases not matched to a gene: 19. The CDR3 bases are TGCAGTGCCCGTTTCCAAAAGGACAGGGTTCTAGGCGAGCAGTACTTC. Translated: CSARFQKDRVLGEQYF.

V usage is TRBV7-9 and J usage is TRBJ2-7; possible D gene TRBD1, 6 bases. Germline assignment: CDR1 SEHNR and CDR2 FQNEAQ (reference sequence). V dropped 8 bases and J dropped 2 bases, with 10 bases sitting between them. This CDR3 has 12 residues. Written as DNA, the CDR3 is TGTGCCAGCGCCACAGGGCCCTACGAGCAGTACTTC. Amino acid sequence: CASATGPYEQYF.

The V call is TRBV7-8, the J call TRBJ2-5; no reliable D call. The CDR3 is made up of 14 amino acids. The ends were cut back, 8 bases at V and 0 bases at J, with 13 bases in the middle. Germline CDR1 and CDR2: SGHVS and FQNEAQ. The CDR3 nucleotides are TGTGCCAGCTCCTTTGGGCGGTACCAAGAGACCCAGTACTTC. It specifies CASSFGRYQETQYF.

The chain uses TRBV28 and TRBJ2-7, with D possibly being TRBD1 or TRBD2 (6 bases each). The germline CDR1 and CDR2 sequences are MDHEN and SYDVKM. The V end lost 5 bases, the J end lost 2 bases, and 16 bases lay between the germline ends. CDR3 length equals 15 residues. The CDR3 here is CASSPGDKHPYEQYF. CDR3 DNA: TGTGCCAGCAGTCCGGGGGACAAACACCCCTACGAGCAGTACTTC.

This clonotype showed up just a few times. The V call is TRBV4-3, the J call TRBJ2-3, with 8 nucleotides matching TRBD2. The V gene end was trimmed by 4 bases and the J gene end by 4 bases; junction bases not matched to a gene: 7. The germline V gene encodes CDR1 LGHNA and CDR2 YSLEER. The CDR3 length is 15 residues. In DNA form, the CDR3 reads TGCGCCAGCAGCCGGCAGCGGGGGAGCGCAGATACGCAGTATTTT. It yields the protein CASSRQRGSADTQYF.

In regard to this clonotype: This sequence may be a read error, since a much larger clone differs from it by one base. The V gene is TRBV29-1, the J gene TRBJ2-7, with a tentative D call TRBD1 (5 bases). The tail of the sequence fits TRBJ2-4 better, so the J call may be wrong. The CDR3 sequence is 15 residues long. CDR1 is SQVTM and CDR2 is ANQGSEA in the germline V gene. Here the CDR3 DNA reads TGCGGCGCTGCAACGGATCCTGCGCAGGGAAACATTCAGTACTTC. Protein: CGAATDPAQGNIQYF.

About this clonotype itself: Possible read error: a much larger clone is one base away. V gene TRBV20-1 combines with J gene TRBJ2-1; D is possibly TRBD2 (6 bases). The J call may be faulty, since TRBJ2-7 better matches the DNA end. Germline-derived CDR1 and CDR2 are DFQATT and SNEGSKA (reference sequence). The CDR3 consists of 14 residues. The CDR3 DNA sequence: TGCAGTGCACCCGGGAGTGGGGTTTACAATGAGCAGTACTTC. It specifies CSAPGSGVYNEQYF.

This clonotype has just a few counts. The chain carries TRBV27 and TRBJ2-7; 9 nucleotides line up with TRBD2. The CDR3 spans 15 residues. Germline-derived CDR1 and CDR2 are MNHEY and SMNVEV (reference sequence). V gave up 5 bases and J gave up 3 bases; unmatched junction bases: 8. CDR3: CASSQSASGVYEQYF. The CDR3 DNA reads TGTGCCAGCAGTCAGTCGGCTAGCGGGGTCTACGAGCAGTACTTC.

This clonotype appeared a few times. This sequence joins TRBV20-1 and TRBJ2-5; D possibly corresponds to TRBD2 (5 bases). Germline assignment: CDR1 DFQATT and CDR2 SNEGSKA (reference sequence). V was clipped by 0 bases and J by 5 bases, with 10 bases between them. This CDR3 has 13 amino acids. DNA of the CDR3: TGCAGTGCTAGAGAGACTATGTGGGAGACCCAGTACTTC. Its translation: CSARETMWETQYF.

With respect to this clonotype: This could be a read error, since a much larger clone is one nucleotide away. The V gene is TRBV4-1, the J gene TRBJ2-1; the match to TRBD2 covers 8 bases. The last part of the DNA fits TRBJ2-7 better; the J call may be wrong. From germline, CDR1 is MGHRA and CDR2 YSYEKL. This CDR3 comprises 16 residues. Here the CDR3 reads CASSQDLAGDYNEQYF. CDR3 nucleotide sequence: TGCGCCAGCAGCCAAGATCTAGCGGGCGATTACAATGAGCAGTACTTC.

This chain connects TRBV6-2 or TRBV6-3 to TRBJ2-3; D ambiguous. There are 14 residues in the CDR3. The V and J ends lost 2 bases and 1 base respectively, with 7 bases between them. From germline, CDR1 is MNHEY and CDR2 SVGEGT. CDR3 sequence (DNA): TGTGCCAGCAGTTACGACGGCCGCACAGATACGCAGTATTTT. It yields the protein CASSYDGRTDTQYF.

This clonotype was counted ten times or more. The rearrangement joins TRBV29-1 to TRBJ2-7; 7 bases are shared with TRBD1. This CDR3 is built from 14 residues. The V gene's germline CDR1 is SQVTM and CDR2 ANQGSEA. V dropped 1 base and J dropped 1; count of bases not matched to a gene: 4. This chain's CDR3 is CSVEGQGESYEQYF. The CDR3 nucleotides read TGCAGCGTTGAAGGACAGGGCGAATCCTACGAGCAGTACTTC.